Shown below are 27 T cell receptor beta chains from a single sample sequenced in a study of long-term antiretroviral therapy in people with HIV. Version v3.0 of the immunoSEQ assay was performed at survey level. Sequencing was performed with immunoSEQ multiplex PCR; in TCRdb, only in-frame clones are kept and a portion is missing. The table records some 28,000 clones, about 93% of them present only once. The sequencing used unsorted PBMCs, collected 6.2 years after starting antiretroviral therapy. The receptors originated from a man in his forties with HIV.

The chain has TRBV2 and TRBJ2-1; the D gene could be TRBD1 or TRBD2 (5 bases each). The V end lost 0 bases, the J end lost 5 bases, and 17 bases lay between the germline ends. Germline lookup yields CDR1 SNHLY and CDR2 FYNNEI. The CDR3 sequence is 17 residues long. The CDR3 sequence is CASSEAGTPALDNEQFF. DNA of the CDR3: TGTGCCAGCAGTGAAGCGGGGACGCCAGCTTTGGACAATGAGCAGTTCTTC.

The chain carries TRBV7-9 and TRBJ2-3; weak D call: TRBD2 (7 bases). The CDR3 runs to 14 residues. The germline V gene has CDR1 SEHNR and CDR2 FQNEAQ (reference sequence). V shed 4 bases and J shed 4 bases, with 12 bases lying between them. The CDR3 loop is CASSYRGASDTQYF. DNA for the CDR3: TGTGCCAGCAGCTACCGGGGGGCCTCAGATACGCAGTATTTT.

J is TRBJ1-2 and V is TRBV5-4; no firm D call. V was shortened by 0 bases and J by 3 bases, with 6 bases between the two germline ends. CDR1 is SGHNT, CDR2 YYREEE, per germline (reference sequence). The length of the CDR3 is 13 residues. This CDR3 is CASSLGWDYGYTF. CDR3 nucleotides: TGTGCCAGCAGCTTGGGGTGGGACTATGGCTACACCTTC.

The chain has TRBV4-1 and TRBJ1-1, with TRBD1 identical over 8 bases. This CDR3 has 16 amino acids. The germline V gene has CDR1 MGHRA and CDR2 YSYEKL. V dropped 5 bases and J dropped 1; count of bases not matched to a gene: 9. The CDR3 DNA follows: TGCGCCAGCAGCTCGGCAGGGGGCGCGGGGAACACTGAAGCTTTCTTT. This gives the protein CASSSAGGAGNTEAFF.

The V gene is TRBV7-9, the J gene TRBJ1-2; 8 bases are a match to TRBD1. V was pared by 5 bases and J by 3 bases, with 2 bases of the junction left unmatched. This CDR3 contains 13 residues. Per germline, CDR1 SEHNR and CDR2 FQNEAQ (reference sequence). The CDR3 sequence is CASSPGQDYGYTF. The CDR3, as DNA: TGTGCCAGCAGCCCGGGACAGGACTATGGCTACACCTTC.

This clone occurred once. An end of the junction does not agree with germline; a read error may underlie this. The chain employs TRBV7-7 and TRBJ2-3; 11 nucleotides align to TRBD2. Germline lookup yields CDR1 SSHAT and CDR2 FNYEAQ (reference sequence). The length of the CDR3 is 15 residues. The CDR3 bases are TGTGCTAGCAGCCGGACTAGCGGGAGCACAGATACGCAGTATTTT. It translates to CASSRTSGSTDTQYF.

This clone was seen once. The chain couples TRBV5-6 to TRBJ2-1, with 8 positions matching TRBD1. CDR1 and CDR2 from the germline V gene are SGHDT and YYEEEE. This CDR3 spans 15 amino acids. V was pared by 5 bases and J by 7 bases, with 11 bases of the junction left unmatched. CDR3 sequence (DNA): TGTGCCAGCAGACCTTCCGGGACAGGTATTAATGAGCAGTTCTTC. This translates into CASRPSGTGINEQFF.

The rearrangement uses TRBV4-3 and TRBJ2-1; no reliable D call. This CDR3 spans 14 amino acids. Trimming removed 1 base from V and 6 bases from J, with 10 bases in between. The germline V gene encodes CDR1 LGHNA and CDR2 YSLEER. CDR3: CASSQVGGSNEQFF. Written as DNA, the CDR3 is TGCGCCAGCAGCCAAGTGGGCGGTTCCAATGAGCAGTTCTTC.

This rearrangement joins TRBV9 to TRBJ2-2; no clear D. The CDR3 loop spans 17 amino acids. Germline V gives CDR1 SGDLS, CDR2 YYNGEE. V lost 0 bases and J lost 0, with 12 bases in between. This CDR3 reads CASSVDPLGSNTGELFF. The CDR3 coding sequence is TGTGCCAGCAGCGTAGACCCCCTAGGCTCGAACACCGGGGAGCTGTTTTTT.

This rearrangement joins TRBV9 to TRBJ2-2; D is ambiguous. CDR1 is SGDLS, CDR2 YYNGEE, per germline. The CDR3 has 15 residues. Trimming removed 0 bases at V and 6 bases at J, with 12 bases between. The CDR3 bases are TGTGCCAGCAGCGTAGGGGAAGGGTGGGCCGGGGAGCTGTTTTTT. Translated, it gives CASSVGEGWAGELFF.

The V gene is TRBV7-9, the J gene TRBJ2-2, with D perhaps matching TRBD2 (5 bases). The CDR3 has 16 amino acids. CDR1 and CDR2 from the germline V gene are SEHNR and FQNEAQ (reference sequence). V lost 4 bases to trimming and J lost 5 bases, with 17 bases between them. The CDR3 DNA reads as TGTGCCAGCAGCTCACCCGGACTGGGTTTAACCGGGGAGCTGTTTTTT. This codes for CASSSPGLGLTGELFF.

The rearrangement uses TRBV6-1 and TRBJ2-1; 9 bases fit TRBD2. Germline V gene data show CDR1 as MNHNS and CDR2 as SASEGT. With V trimmed by 4 bases and J by 5 bases, 9 bases remained unmatched. The CDR3 covers 16 residues. CDR3: CASSALTSGSNNEQFF. The CDR3 DNA reads as TGTGCCAGCAGTGCTCTGACTAGCGGATCAAACAATGAGCAGTTCTTC.

The chain recombines TRBV18 with TRBJ2-2; TRBD1 might be the D (6 bases). Trimming took off 3 bases at V and 1 base at J, with 9 bases between the two ends. This CDR3 has 15 amino acids. Germline V gene sequence: CDR1 KGHSH, CDR2 LQKENI. CDR3 amino acids: CASSPLTGNTGELFF. As DNA, the CDR3 is TGTGCCAGCTCACCCCTGACAGGGAACACCGGGGAGCTGTTTTTT. The full variable domain, with the rest looked up from reference TRBV18 and TRBJ2-2, is NAGVMQNPRHLVRRRGQEARLRCSPMKGHSHVYWYRQLPEEGLKFMVYLQKENIIDESGMPKERFSAEFPKEGPSILRIQQVVRGDSAAYFCASSPLTGNTGELFFGEGSRLTVL.

The rearrangement uses TRBV2 and TRBJ2-1; TRBD2 agrees at 11 bases. The CDR3 loop spans 15 amino acids. Germline CDR1 reads SNHLY; CDR2 reads FYNNEI. With 3 bases clipped from V and 6 bases from J, the junction kept 4 bases outside the gene matches. DNA of the CDR3: TGTGCCAGCAGTGACCTAGCGGGAGGCAGCAATGAGCAGTTCTTC. It encodes CASSDLAGGSNEQFF.

The chain couples TRBV4-3 to TRBJ1-2; D uncertain. V lost 5 bases to trimming and J lost 6 bases, with 16 bases between them. The CDR3 contains 14 residues. Per germline, CDR1 LGHNA and CDR2 YSLEER. The CDR3 region has the DNA TGCGCCAGCAGCGCCGAGGATTTCCGTCATGGCTACACCTTC. Amino acid sequence: CASSAEDFRHGYTF.

This clone is a singleton in its sample. The rearrangement uses TRBV30 and TRBJ1-5; TRBD1 aligns across 8 bases. V gave up 0 bases and J gave up 7 bases; unmatched junction bases: 5. The germline V gene has CDR1 GTSNPN and CDR2 SVGIG (reference sequence). This CDR3 has 14 amino acids. The CDR3 DNA reads TGTGCCTGGAGTGTGGGACAGGTAGGACAGCCCCAGCATTTT. Translated, it gives CAWSVGQVGQPQHF.

The V gene is TRBV5-4, the J gene TRBJ1-1; possible D gene TRBD1, 5 bases. Trimming took 4 bases from V and 0 from J, leaving 16 bases between them. Per germline, CDR1 SGHNT and CDR2 YYREEE (reference sequence). This CDR3 is built from 16 residues. CDR3 coding DNA: TGTGCCAGCAGCACCGGACACCTTGGAATGAACACTGAAGCTTTCTTT. Its protein is CASSTGHLGMNTEAFF.

This sequence joins TRBV7-2 and TRBJ2-3; 12 bases fit TRBD2. The CDR3 has 18 residues. The J segment lost 4 bases and the V segment lost 1 base, leaving 9 bases of the junction unmatched. Germline CDR1 and CDR2: SGHTA and FQGNSA. The CDR3 nucleotides are TGTGCCAGCAGCTTAGATGGGGCTAGCGGGGGGGTTTCAGATACGCAGTATTTT. This gives the protein CASSLDGASGGVSDTQYF.

The V call is TRBV5-1, the J call TRBJ2-5; D possibly corresponds to TRBD1 (6 bases). CDR3 size: 14 residues. Trimming pared 0 bases from V and 5 bases from J, leaving 11 bases between. Germline V lookup: CDR1 SGHRS, CDR2 YFSETQ. The CDR3 DNA reads as TGCGCCAGCAGCTTGGACCCCAGGGGCGAGACCCAGTACTTC. Protein: CASSLDPRGETQYF.

The rearrangement links TRBV9 to TRBJ1-5, with 7 bases aligning to TRBD1. Germline CDR1 SGDLS, CDR2 YYNGEE. The CDR3 sequence is 16 residues long. After removal of 4 bases from V and 11 bases from J, the junction contained 18 bases not matched to a gene. CDR3 coding DNA: TGTGCCAGCAGCCCAGGAGGGGGCGGCGGCGGTTCGACCCAGCATTTT. This gives the protein CASSPGGGGGGSTQHF.

The chain is built from TRBV27 and TRBJ2-7; D is undetermined. The germline V and J ends were trimmed by 0 bases and 3 bases, with 6 bases remaining between them. This CDR3 has 13 residues. The germline V gene encodes CDR1 MNHEY and CDR2 SMNVEV (reference sequence). The CDR3 DNA is TGTGCCAGCAGTTTATCGATTGACTACGAGCAGTACTTC. Translated, it gives CASSLSIDYEQYF.

The V call is TRBV18, the J call TRBJ2-1; 8 bases agree with TRBD1. Germline V gene data show CDR1 as KGHSH and CDR2 as LQKENI. Trimming took 2 bases from V and 5 from J; bases not matched to a gene: 5. The CDR3 totals 15 residues. The CDR3 DNA reads as TGTGCCAGCTCACCATCAGGGGGCTTCGACAATGAGCAGTTCTTC. It is translated as CASSPSGGFDNEQFF.

V is TRBV11-2 and J is TRBJ2-7; possible D gene TRBD1, 7 bases. Deletions cut 2 bases from V and 4 bases from J, with 15 bases between. Germline-derived CDR1 and CDR2 are SGHAT and FQNNGV. This CDR3 has 15 amino acids. The CDR3 sequence is CASSLLGRGAYEQYF. The CDR3 bases are TGTGCCAGCAGCTTATTGGGCAGGGGGGCGTACGAGCAGTACTTC.

The V gene is TRBV6-5, the J gene TRBJ2-1, with 12 bases aligning to TRBD2. With V trimmed by 6 bases and J by 4 bases, 4 bases remained unmatched. From germline, CDR1 is MNHEY and CDR2 SVGAGI. This CDR3 is built from 15 residues. The CDR3 reads CASRPLAGGYNEQFF. The DNA of the CDR3 is TGTGCCAGCAGACCACTAGCGGGAGGTTACAATGAGCAGTTCTTC.

This rearrangement joins TRBV4-1 to TRBJ1-2; TRBD1 matches 7 bases. J gave up 8 bases and V 4 bases, and 10 bases lay outside the gene matches. The germline V gene has CDR1 MGHRA and CDR2 YSYEKL. This CDR3 region has 14 residues. The CDR3 spells CASSLRQGMGGYTF. The CDR3 DNA follows: TGCGCCAGCAGCCTACGACAGGGAATGGGGGGCTACACCTTC.

V usage is TRBV6-1 and J usage is TRBJ1-6; TRBD1 aligns across 7 bases. The CDR3 sequence is 15 residues long. Germline trimming cut 0 bases from V and 6 bases from J; bases unmatched to any gene: 2. The V gene's germline CDR1 is MNHNS and CDR2 SASEGT. CDR3 nucleotide sequence: TGTGCCAGCAGTGAAGCAGGACAGGTTAATTCACCCCTCCACTTT. Protein product: CASSEAGQVNSPLHF.

The J gene is TRBJ2-3, the V gene TRBV6-1; 9 bases align to TRBD2. Losses at the gene ends were 0 bases for V and 0 bases for J; bases not matched to a gene: 10. The CDR3 is 19 residues long. Germline CDR1 and CDR2: MNHNS and SASEGT. The DNA for the CDR3 is TGTGCCAGCAGTGAAGCGTGGGCGGGAGGGTTTTCTAGCACAGATACGCAGTATTTT. Encoded protein: CASSEAWAGGFSSTDTQYF.